This T cell receptor beta chain was observed in a study of PD-1 blockade in classical Hodgkin lymphoma. Note on this clone: Its antigen is still unknown.

Broader study findings: Baseline TCR diversity was reportedly lower in newly diagnosed patients than healthy donors. Diversity in CD4+ TCRs, unlike that measured in CD8+ TCRs, had risen significantly by C4D1. Complete responders showed a baseline diversity that resembled the diversity of newly diagnosed patients.

Produced via immunoSEQ multiplex PCR; TCRdb's table is partial and in-frame only. The top ten hold about 12% of the sample, which has roughly 46,000 clones, around 74% seen once. The CDR3 contains 15 residues. Per germline, CDR1 SGHTA and CDR2 FQGNSA. The time point: cycle 4 day 1 (C4D1), after five to seven weeks of nivolumab. Every patient relapsed after autologous stem cell transplantation, and brentuximab vedotin exposure varied. V is TRBV7-2 and J is TRBJ2-5; the match to TRBD1 covers 8 bases. TRBJ2-7 matches the DNA end more closely, so the J call is doubtful. This specimen was peripheral blood mononuclear cells (PBMCs), taken before the fourth cycle of nivolumab. This TCR was recovered from a human donor with classical Hodgkin lymphoma. CDR3 in amino acids: CASSASTGEFYEQYF. Written as DNA, the CDR3 is TGTGCCAGCAGCGCCTCGACAGGGGAGTTTTACGAGCAGTACTTC.